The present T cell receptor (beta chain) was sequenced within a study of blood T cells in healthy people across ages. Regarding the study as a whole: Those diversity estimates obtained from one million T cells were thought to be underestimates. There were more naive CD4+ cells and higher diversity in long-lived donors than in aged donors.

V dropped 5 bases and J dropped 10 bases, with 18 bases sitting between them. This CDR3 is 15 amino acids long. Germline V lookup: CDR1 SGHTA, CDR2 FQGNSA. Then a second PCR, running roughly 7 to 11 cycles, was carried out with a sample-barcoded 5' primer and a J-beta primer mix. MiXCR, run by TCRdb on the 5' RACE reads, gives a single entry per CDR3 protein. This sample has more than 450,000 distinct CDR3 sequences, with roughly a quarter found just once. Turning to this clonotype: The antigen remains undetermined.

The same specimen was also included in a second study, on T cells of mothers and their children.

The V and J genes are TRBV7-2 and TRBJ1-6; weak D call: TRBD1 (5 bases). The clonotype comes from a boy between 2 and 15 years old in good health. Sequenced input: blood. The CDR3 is CASSDTVAGGSPLHF. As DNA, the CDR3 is TGTGCCAGCAGCGACACGGTGGCGGGGGGGTCACCCCTCCACTTT. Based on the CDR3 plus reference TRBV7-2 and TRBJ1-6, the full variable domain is GAGVSQSPSNKVTEKGKDVELRCDPISGHTALYWYRQSLGQGLEFLIYFQGNSAPDKSGLPSDRFSAERTGGSVSTLTIQRTQQEDSAVYLCASSDTVAGGSPLHFGNGTRLTVT.